This TCR beta chain stems from a study of blood T cell repertoires in COVID-19. Participant age was roughly 18 to 100 years, and participants resided in 25 or so US areas. Categorization into cohorts depended on clinical history that participants reported. Recovered status applied to Cohort 3 donors who had two consecutive negative PCRs. It also applied to those with clearance or with symptom resolution. Generated by immunoSEQ multiplex PCR, the TCRdb table keeps only in-frame clones and is missing some. This table has 250,000 to 400,000 clones, 90% appearing once. What was sequenced was PBMCs or T cells enriched from blood (not recorded which). This receptor was taken from a man aged 55 to 70 who had recovered from COVID-19.

The chain's CDR3 is CASSLAWGLSGETQYF. The CDR3 coding sequence is TGCGCCAGCAGCTTGGCTTGGGGCCTATCGGGAGAGACCCAGTACTTC. The rearrangement uses TRBV5-1 and TRBJ2-5, with D possibly matching TRBD1 (5 bases). This CDR3 is 16 amino acids long. Germline CDR1 reads SGHRS; CDR2 reads YFSETQ. The V and J ends lost 0 bases and 4 bases respectively, with 16 bases between them.